A selection of T cell receptor beta chains follows, all from one sample in a study of read filtering for tumor transcriptome and immune sequencing. TCRdb re-derived calls from the reads in MiXCR, one entry per CDR3 protein. Of fewer than 150,000 distinct CDR3 sequences listed, 13% are singletons. The sequenced sample was a population of CD138-negative cells sorted from bone marrow. These TCRs come from a donor over 35 with multiple myeloma. The CDR3 runs from the conserved cysteine through the conserved F or W. The order of the fields is J gene, clone size, V gene, CDR3 length, D gene, CDR3 protein, CDR3 DNA. A D gene is named only where the DNA matches it firmly. Some rows mark clone size as missing; the rest say once, few, many or name a class of expanded clone.

j_call: TRBJ1-5
clone_size: many
v_call: TRBV9
cdr3_length: 14
d_call: -
cdr3_aa: CASSVGHQNQPQHF
cdr3_nt: TGTGCCAGCAGCGTAGGGCATCAGAATCAGCCCCAGCATTTT

j_call: TRBJ2-1
clone_size: many
v_call: TRBV20-1
cdr3_length: 13
d_call: -
cdr3_aa: CSARGTPGDEQFF
cdr3_nt: TGCAGTGCTAGGGGGACCCCAGGGGATGAGCAGTTCTTC

j_call: TRBJ2-7
clone_size: many
v_call: TRBV20-1
cdr3_length: 15
d_call: -
cdr3_aa: CSASGGAGISYEQYF
cdr3_nt: TGCAGTGCTAGCGGAGGTGCAGGGATTTCCTACGAGCAGTACTTC

j_call: TRBJ1-4
clone_size: many
v_call: TRBV5-4
cdr3_length: 16
d_call: -
cdr3_aa: CASSSYGRQKNEKLFF
cdr3_nt: TGTGCCAGCAGCTCTTACGGTCGACAGAAAAATGAAAAACTGTTTTTT

j_call: TRBJ2-1
clone_size: many
v_call: TRBV29-1
cdr3_length: 14
d_call: TRBD2
cdr3_aa: CSVVSGRSYNEQFF
cdr3_nt: TGCAGCGTTGTTAGCGGGAGGTCCTACAATGAGCAGTTCTTC

j_call: TRBJ2-1
clone_size: -
v_call: TRBV28
cdr3_length: 15
d_call: TRBD2
cdr3_aa: CASSFGDREANEQFF
cdr3_nt: TGTGCCAGCAGTTTCGGGGACCGGGAGGCGAATGAGCAGTTCTTC

j_call: TRBJ1-3
clone_size: -
v_call: TRBV9
cdr3_length: 16
d_call: -
cdr3_aa: CASSVAFGSSGNTIYF
cdr3_nt: TGTGCCAGCAGCGTAGCTTTTGGAAGCTCTGGAAACACCATATATTTT

j_call: TRBJ2-7
clone_size: many
v_call: TRBV4-2
cdr3_length: 18
d_call: TRBD2
cdr3_aa: CASSRSPLTSGTSYEQYF
cdr3_nt: TGTGCCAGCAGCCGCTCTCCCCTTACTAGCGGGACTAGTTACGAGCAGTACTTC

j_call: TRBJ2-3
clone_size: few
v_call: TRBV5-4
cdr3_length: 20
d_call: -
cdr3_aa: CASSSVGGLTYYSSTDTQYF
cdr3_nt: TGTGCCAGCAGCTCGGTCGGAGGACTGACGTACTACTCTAGCACAGATACGCAGTATTTT

j_call: TRBJ2-3
clone_size: many
v_call: TRBV29-1
cdr3_length: 12
d_call: -
cdr3_aa: CSGGQSTDTQYF
cdr3_nt: TGCAGCGGCGGACAGAGCACAGATACGCAGTATTTT

j_call: TRBJ2-7
clone_size: few
v_call: TRBV7-9
cdr3_length: 14
d_call: -
cdr3_aa: CASSLAAGSPEQYF
cdr3_nt: TGTGCCAGCAGCTTAGCGGCTGGTTCTCCCGAGCAGTACTTC

j_call: TRBJ2-2
clone_size: -
v_call: TRBV6-1
cdr3_length: 15
d_call: -
cdr3_aa: CASSVRGMNTGELFF
cdr3_nt: TGTGCCAGCAGTGTTAGGGGGATGAACACCGGGGAGCTGTTTTTT

j_call: TRBJ1-6
clone_size: many
v_call: TRBV20-1
cdr3_length: 14
d_call: -
cdr3_aa: CSATLQGSLSPLHF
cdr3_nt: TGCAGTGCTACCCTCCAGGGTAGTCTCTCACCCCTCCACTTT

j_call: TRBJ1-5
clone_size: many
v_call: TRBV19
cdr3_length: 14
d_call: -
cdr3_aa: CASTALVSNQPQHF
cdr3_nt: TGTGCCAGTACCGCCCTTGTTAGCAATCAGCCCCAGCATTTT

j_call: TRBJ2-5
clone_size: -
v_call: TRBV5-4
cdr3_length: 17
d_call: TRBD2
cdr3_aa: CASSVSLLAGGRETQYF
cdr3_nt: TGTGCCAGCAGCGTCTCATTACTAGCGGGAGGGCGGGAGACCCAGTACTTC

j_call: TRBJ2-1
clone_size: many
v_call: TRBV27
cdr3_length: 15
d_call: TRBD1
cdr3_aa: CASSPGTGVYNEQFF
cdr3_nt: TGTGCCAGCAGTCCCGGGACAGGGGTGTACAATGAGCAGTTCTTC

j_call: TRBJ1-1
clone_size: many
v_call: TRBV20-1
cdr3_length: 12
d_call: TRBD1
cdr3_aa: CSTGGGSTEAFF
cdr3_nt: TGCAGCACAGGGGGCGGTAGCACTGAAGCTTTCTTT

j_call: TRBJ2-1
clone_size: many
v_call: TRBV7-2
cdr3_length: 15
d_call: TRBD2
cdr3_aa: CASSLIAGAYNEQFF
cdr3_nt: TGTGCCAGCAGCTTAATCGCGGGAGCATACAATGAGCAGTTCTTC

j_call: TRBJ2-7
clone_size: -
v_call: TRBV12-3/TRBV12-4
cdr3_length: 12
d_call: -
cdr3_aa: CASSPNTYEQYF
cdr3_nt: TGTGCCAGCAGCCCAAACACCTACGAGCAGTACTTC

j_call: TRBJ2-3
clone_size: many
v_call: TRBV20-1
cdr3_length: 15
d_call: -
cdr3_aa: CSARGPRLEPDTQYF
cdr3_nt: TGCAGTGCTAGAGGGCCTAGGCTAGAGCCAGATACGCAGTATTTT

j_call: TRBJ2-1
clone_size: many
v_call: TRBV6-2/TRBV6-3
cdr3_length: 15
d_call: TRBD2
cdr3_aa: CASSSRTSGYNEQFF
cdr3_nt: TGTGCCAGCAGTAGCCGGACTAGCGGGTACAATGAGCAGTTCTTC

j_call: TRBJ2-7
clone_size: -
v_call: TRBV28
cdr3_length: 15
d_call: TRBD1
cdr3_aa: CASSTPGQSSYEQYF
cdr3_nt: TGTGCCAGCAGTACCCCGGGACAGAGCTCCTACGAGCAGTACTTC

j_call: TRBJ2-7
clone_size: -
v_call: TRBV24-1
cdr3_length: 11
d_call: -
cdr3_aa: CATAQGYEQYF
cdr3_nt: TGTGCCACCGCGCAGGGGTACGAGCAGTACTTC

j_call: TRBJ2-1
clone_size: many
v_call: TRBV6-1
cdr3_length: 15
d_call: TRBD2
cdr3_aa: CASSRELAGHNEQFF
cdr3_nt: TGTGCCAGCAGCAGAGAACTAGCGGGACACAATGAGCAGTTCTTC

j_call: TRBJ2-1
clone_size: -
v_call: TRBV20-1
cdr3_length: 12
d_call: -
cdr3_aa: CSARDVAGEQFF
cdr3_nt: TGCAGTGCTAGGGACGTGGCGGGCGAGCAGTTCTTC

j_call: TRBJ1-1
clone_size: -
v_call: TRBV5-1
cdr3_length: 15
d_call: TRBD1
cdr3_aa: CASRSTGWGNTEAFF
cdr3_nt: TGCGCCAGCAGGTCGACAGGGTGGGGGAACACTGAAGCTTTCTTT

j_call: TRBJ2-7
clone_size: many
v_call: TRBV6-1
cdr3_length: 15
d_call: -
cdr3_aa: CASSEAGTLPGEQYF
cdr3_nt: TGTGCCAGCAGTGAAGCGGGGACGTTACCGGGGGAGCAGTACTTC

j_call: TRBJ2-4
clone_size: few
v_call: TRBV28
cdr3_length: 14
d_call: -
cdr3_aa: CASSPTARENIQYF
cdr3_nt: TGTGCCAGCAGTCCGACAGCGCGGGAAAACATTCAGTACTTC

j_call: TRBJ2-3
clone_size: few
v_call: TRBV7-9
cdr3_length: 15
d_call: -
cdr3_aa: CASSFSSGYTDTQYF
cdr3_nt: TGTGCCAGCAGCTTTTCAAGCGGGTACACAGATACGCAGTATTTT

j_call: TRBJ2-1
clone_size: many
v_call: TRBV28
cdr3_length: 16
d_call: TRBD2
cdr3_aa: CASRTTSGKAYNEQFF
cdr3_nt: TGTGCCAGCAGAACGACTAGCGGGAAGGCCTACAATGAGCAGTTCTTC

j_call: TRBJ2-1
clone_size: many
v_call: TRBV15
cdr3_length: 15
d_call: -
cdr3_aa: CATSRDLVGVNEQFF
cdr3_nt: TGTGCCACCAGCAGAGATCTGGTTGGGGTTAATGAGCAGTTCTTC

j_call: TRBJ2-1
clone_size: many
v_call: TRBV20-1
cdr3_length: 15
d_call: -
cdr3_aa: CSARPAGAGYNEQFF
cdr3_nt: TGCAGTGCTAGACCAGCTGGTGCCGGATACAATGAGCAGTTCTTC

j_call: TRBJ2-5
clone_size: -
v_call: TRBV30
cdr3_length: 11
d_call: -
cdr3_aa: CTWTFGETQYF
cdr3_nt: TGTACCTGGACCTTCGGGGAGACCCAGTACTTC

j_call: TRBJ1-4
clone_size: many
v_call: TRBV3-1
cdr3_length: 11
d_call: -
cdr3_aa: CASNGGEKLFF
cdr3_nt: TGTGCCAGCAATGGAGGGGAAAAACTGTTTTTT

j_call: TRBJ1-1
clone_size: -
v_call: TRBV6-2/TRBV6-3
cdr3_length: 16
d_call: -
cdr3_aa: CASSYSAERWNTEAFF
cdr3_nt: TGTGCCAGCAGTTACTCGGCTGAAAGATGGAACACTGAAGCTTTCTTT

j_call: TRBJ2-5
clone_size: many
v_call: TRBV3-1
cdr3_length: 17
d_call: TRBD2
cdr3_aa: CASSQAPMTSGQETQYF
cdr3_nt: TGTGCCAGCAGCCAAGCCCCGATGACTAGCGGCCAAGAGACCCAGTACTTC

j_call: TRBJ1-1
clone_size: many
v_call: TRBV20-1
cdr3_length: 15
d_call: TRBD1
cdr3_aa: CSARSVRDRGTEAFF
cdr3_nt: TGCAGTGCTAGGTCTGTCCGGGACAGGGGGACTGAAGCTTTCTTT

j_call: TRBJ1-5
clone_size: many
v_call: TRBV11-2
cdr3_length: 13
d_call: -
cdr3_aa: CASSMDRDQPQHF
cdr3_nt: TGTGCCAGCAGCATGGACCGAGATCAGCCCCAGCATTTT

j_call: TRBJ1-5
clone_size: many
v_call: TRBV6-1
cdr3_length: 15
d_call: TRBD1
cdr3_aa: CASSGGQGAVQPQHF
cdr3_nt: TGTGCCAGCAGTGGCGGACAGGGGGCCGTTCAGCCCCAGCATTTT

j_call: TRBJ1-1
clone_size: many
v_call: TRBV5-1
cdr3_length: 14
d_call: TRBD1
cdr3_aa: CASSFRQGVTEAFF
cdr3_nt: TGCGCCAGCAGCTTTCGTCAGGGGGTGACTGAAGCTTTCTTT

j_call: TRBJ2-1
clone_size: many
v_call: TRBV28
cdr3_length: 15
d_call: TRBD2
cdr3_aa: CASSRGGREYNEQFF
cdr3_nt: TGTGCCAGCAGTAGGGGCGGGAGGGAATACAATGAGCAGTTCTTC

j_call: TRBJ1-5
clone_size: few
v_call: TRBV19
cdr3_length: 13
d_call: -
cdr3_aa: CASSIASYQPQHF
cdr3_nt: TGTGCCAGTAGTATAGCGAGTTATCAGCCCCAGCATTTT

j_call: TRBJ2-7
clone_size: many
v_call: TRBV10-3
cdr3_length: 15
d_call: TRBD2
cdr3_aa: CAISGSGRDSYEQYF
cdr3_nt: TGTGCCATCAGTGGAAGCGGGAGGGACTCCTACGAGCAGTACTTC

j_call: TRBJ2-3
clone_size: many
v_call: TRBV11-2
cdr3_length: 19
d_call: TRBD2
cdr3_aa: CASSSPGLAGKTSTDTQYF
cdr3_nt: TGTGCCAGCAGCTCCCCTGGACTAGCGGGAAAGACTAGCACAGATACGCAGTATTTT

j_call: TRBJ2-7
clone_size: many
v_call: TRBV12-3/TRBV12-4
cdr3_length: 14
d_call: -
cdr3_aa: CASSFGGRSYEQYF
cdr3_nt: TGTGCCAGCAGTTTTGGCGGGCGATCCTACGAGCAGTACTTC

j_call: TRBJ1-1
clone_size: many
v_call: TRBV4-1
cdr3_length: 15
d_call: -
cdr3_aa: CASSQDRDVDTEAFF
cdr3_nt: TGCGCCAGCAGCCAAGACCGGGATGTGGACACTGAAGCTTTCTTT

j_call: TRBJ2-1
clone_size: many
v_call: TRBV4-2
cdr3_length: 17
d_call: -
cdr3_aa: CASSQGEAASSYNEQFF
cdr3_nt: TGTGCCAGCAGCCAGGGGGAAGCGGCAAGCTCCTACAATGAGCAGTTCTTC

j_call: TRBJ2-5
clone_size: many
v_call: TRBV5-1
cdr3_length: 17
d_call: TRBD2
cdr3_aa: CASSLLTSGRAPETQYF
cdr3_nt: TGCGCCAGCAGCTTGTTAACTAGCGGGAGAGCTCCTGAGACCCAGTACTTC

j_call: TRBJ2-1
clone_size: many
v_call: TRBV7-2
cdr3_length: 15
d_call: TRBD1
cdr3_aa: CASSGSGTGSNEQFF
cdr3_nt: TGTGCCAGCAGCGGGTCAGGGACAGGGTCCAATGAGCAGTTCTTC

j_call: TRBJ1-1
clone_size: many
v_call: TRBV20-1
cdr3_length: 13
d_call: -
cdr3_aa: CSARPPGNTEAFF
cdr3_nt: TGCAGTGCTAGACCTCCAGGGAACACTGAAGCTTTCTTT

j_call: TRBJ1-1
clone_size: many
v_call: TRBV19
cdr3_length: 12
d_call: -
cdr3_aa: CASNSLGGEAFF
cdr3_nt: TGTGCCAGCAACAGCCTTGGGGGGGAAGCTTTCTTT

j_call: TRBJ2-1
clone_size: medium-sized
v_call: TRBV7-9
cdr3_length: 14
d_call: TRBD2
cdr3_aa: CASSGSTTYNEQFF
cdr3_nt: TGTGCCTCGAGCGGGAGCACTACCTACAATGAGCAGTTCTTC

j_call: TRBJ2-2
clone_size: many
v_call: TRBV20-1
cdr3_length: 14
d_call: TRBD2
cdr3_aa: CSARTSGSTGELFF
cdr3_nt: TGCAGTGCTAGGACTAGCGGGAGCACCGGGGAGCTGTTTTTT

j_call: TRBJ2-2
clone_size: -
v_call: TRBV6-2/TRBV6-3
cdr3_length: 16
d_call: -
cdr3_aa: CASKSPGASGTGELSF
cdr3_nt: TGTGCCAGCAAATCACCAGGGGCGTCAGGCACCGGGGAGCTGTCTTTT

j_call: TRBJ2-5
clone_size: many
v_call: TRBV9
cdr3_length: 15
d_call: TRBD2
cdr3_aa: CASSVAGLAEETQYF
cdr3_nt: TGTGCCAGCAGCGTTGCGGGACTAGCGGAAGAGACCCAGTACTTC

j_call: TRBJ1-3
clone_size: many
v_call: TRBV12-3/TRBV12-4
cdr3_length: 14
d_call: -
cdr3_aa: CASSLTQSGNTIYF
cdr3_nt: TGTGCCAGCAGCCTGACTCAAAGCGGAAACACCATATATTTT

j_call: TRBJ2-7
clone_size: many
v_call: TRBV29-1
cdr3_length: 13
d_call: -
cdr3_aa: CSVATPGGYEQYF
cdr3_nt: TGCAGCGTCGCAACACCCGGAGGCTACGAGCAGTACTTC

j_call: TRBJ2-5
clone_size: -
v_call: TRBV6-5
cdr3_length: 13
d_call: -
cdr3_aa: CASSSTSGETQYF
cdr3_nt: TGTGCCAGCAGCTCTACTAGTGGGGAGACCCAGTACTTC

j_call: TRBJ2-3
clone_size: many
v_call: TRBV6-5
cdr3_length: 16
d_call: TRBD2
cdr3_aa: CASSYDGREAADTQYF
cdr3_nt: TGTGCCAGCAGTTACGACGGTCGGGAGGCGGCAGATACGCAGTATTTT